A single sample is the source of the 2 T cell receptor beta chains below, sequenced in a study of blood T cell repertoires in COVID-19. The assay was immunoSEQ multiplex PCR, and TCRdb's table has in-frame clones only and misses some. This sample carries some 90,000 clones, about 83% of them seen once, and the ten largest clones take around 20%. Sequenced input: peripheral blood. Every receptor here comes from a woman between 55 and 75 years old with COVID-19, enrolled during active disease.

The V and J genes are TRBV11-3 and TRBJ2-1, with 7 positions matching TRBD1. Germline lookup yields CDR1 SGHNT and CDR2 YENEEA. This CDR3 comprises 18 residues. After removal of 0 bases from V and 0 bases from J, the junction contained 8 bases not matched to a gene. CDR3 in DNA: TGTGCCAGCAGCTTAGATCAAGGGGGCACAAGCTCCTACAATGAGCAGTTCTTC. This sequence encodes CASSLDQGGTSSYNEQFF.

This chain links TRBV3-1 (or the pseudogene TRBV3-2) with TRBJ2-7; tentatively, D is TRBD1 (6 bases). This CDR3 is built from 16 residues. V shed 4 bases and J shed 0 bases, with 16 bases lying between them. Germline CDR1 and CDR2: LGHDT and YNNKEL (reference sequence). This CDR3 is CASSPWSGTPSYEQYF. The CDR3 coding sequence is TGTGCCAGCAGCCCCTGGTCCGGGACACCCTCCTACGAGCAGTACTTC.